What follows describes a single T cell receptor (beta chain). Antigen: not known. This entry comes from a study of CD8+ T cells in alopecia areata. Background on the study: Tofacitinib treatment spanned 6 to 18 months, with 6 months off drug afterward. Points from the study as a whole: For patients receiving tofacitinib, scalp clonality and expanded CD8+ clones among the top 100 significantly decreased. Amid tofacitinib therapy, many expanded lesional clones stayed present in scalp and blood.

The V end lost 4 bases, the J end lost 3 bases, and 3 bases lay between the germline ends. This CDR3 contains 11 residues. Germline V lookup: CDR1 SEHNR, CDR2 FQNEAQ (reference sequence). Extraction and reverse transcription of RNA yielded cDNA as the sequencing template. This table comes from immunoSEQ multiplex PCR, and its TCRdb copy is limited to in-frame clones, with some not included. The sample holds some 58,000 clones, about 45% seen once. Treatment of the sample: oral pan-JAK inhibitor, 5-10 mg twice daily. PBMCs, the starting material, were the source of sorted CD4+ and CD8+ T cells. The chain joins TRBV7-9 to TRBJ2-5; D is uncertain. The receptor comes from a human donor with alopecia areata. The sequencing used CD8+ T cells sorted from blood, collected at approximately week 36, from a patient treated with tofacitinib. Here the CDR3 reads CASSSKETQYF. CDR3 nucleotides: TGTGCCAGCAGCTCCAAAGAGACCCAGTACTTC.